These T cell receptor beta chains were read from a single sample in a study of cytomegalovirus exposure and HLA in healthy donors. Only in-frame clones appear in the TCRdb table, and some are missing; sequencing was by immunoSEQ multiplex PCR. Of 150,000 to 200,000 clones in the sample, about 80% were seen once. The sequenced material came from PBMCs. These receptors all stem from a woman aged 18-29 years in good health and CMV-seropositive. Each CDR3 is given with its conserved first and last residue. Fields, in order: J gene, D gene, V gene, CDR3 length, clone size, CDR3 protein, CDR3 DNA. The D gene is left open where the match is weak. Clone size is given for some rows only: seen once, a few or many times, or a class if the clone is expanded.

>TRBJ2-1|TRBD2|TRBV10-2|16|.
CASSLTGTSAYNEQFF
TGCGCCAGCAGTCTAACCGGGACTAGCGCTTACAATGAGCAGTTCTTC
>TRBJ2-1|TRBD2|TRBV9|15|.
CASSALAGGVGEQFF
TGTGCCAGCAGCGCGTTAGCGGGGGGGGTTGGTGAGCAGTTCTTC
>TRBJ2-7|.|TRBV6-5|15|.
CASSLFERAAYEQYF
TGTGCCAGCAGTTTGTTCGAGCGGGCCGCCTACGAGCAGTACTTC
>TRBJ2-7|.|TRBV27|16|.
CASSLRPGYSYYEQYF
TGTGCCAGCAGTTTAAGGCCCGGGTACTCCTACTACGAGCAGTACTTC
>TRBJ2-1|.|TRBV6-5|15|.
CASSYSRDSYNEQFF
TGTGCCAGCAGTTACTCGCGCGACTCCTACAATGAGCAGTTCTTC
>TRBJ1-2|.|TRBV29-1|13|.
CSVEAGMSRGYTF
TGCAGCGTTGAAGCCGGGATGAGTAGGGGCTACACCTTC
>TRBJ2-7|.|TRBV6-1|16|.
CASSGLGDFYSYEQYF
TGTGCCAGCAGTGGCCTCGGGGACTTTTACTCCTACGAGCAGTACTTC
>TRBJ2-3|TRBD2|TRBV5-1|18|.
CASSAGLAGGPSTDTQYF
TGCGCCAGCAGCGCGGGACTAGCGGGGGGCCCAAGCACAGATACGCAGTATTTT
>TRBJ2-7|.|TRBV5-1|13|once
CASSLEGAYEQYF
TGCGCCAGCAGCTTGGAAGGGGCCTACGAGCAGTACTTC
>TRBJ2-5|TRBD1|TRBV14|15|.
CASSQGRDRVETQYF
TGTGCCAGCAGCCAAGGACGCGACAGGGTGGAGACCCAGTACTTC
>TRBJ1-5|.|TRBV9|15|few
CASSADGQTNQPQHF
TGTGCCAGCAGCGCAGACGGACAGACCAATCAGCCCCAGCATTTT
>TRBJ1-1|.|TRBV6-4|13|.
CASSAGSNTEAFF
TGTGCCAGCAGCGCTGGCTCGAACACTGAAGCTTTCTTT
>TRBJ2-7|TRBD1|TRBV27|12|.
CASADRVEEQYF
TGTGCCAGTGCGGACAGGGTGGAAGAGCAGTACTTC
>TRBJ2-5|TRBD2|TRBV11-2|14|.
CASSSGGQGETQYF
TGTGCCAGCAGTAGCGGGGGGCAGGGAGAGACCCAGTACTTC
>TRBJ2-7|TRBD1|TRBV25-1|16|.
CASSGSGGPSSYEQYF
TGTGCCAGCAGTGGATCAGGGGGCCCCAGCTCCTACGAGCAGTACTTC
>TRBJ1-2|.|TRBV5-1|14|.
CASSLEGTQYGYTF
TGCGCCAGCAGTTTAGAAGGGACTCAGTATGGCTACACCTTC
>TRBJ1-6|.|TRBV23-1|15|.
CASSQFRKLNSPLHF
TGCGCCAGCAGTCAATTTCGAAAACTCAATTCACCCCTCCACTTT
>TRBJ2-2|.|TRBV4-2|15|.
CASSQELANTGELFF
TGTGCCAGCAGCCAAGAACTAGCTAACACCGGGGAGCTGTTTTTT
>TRBJ2-7|.|TRBV7-2|14|few
CASSYGQRAYEQYF
TGTGCCAGCAGCTACGGTCAGCGGGCCTACGAGCAGTACTTC
>TRBJ2-5|TRBD2|TRBV5-1|15|.
CASSLFIAGQETQYF
TGCGCCAGCAGCTTGTTTATAGCGGGGCAAGAGACCCAGTACTTC
>TRBJ1-2|TRBD1|TRBV27|17|.
CASRGPGGAYNSYGYTF
TGTGCCAGCAGGGGGCCAGGGGGCGCCTACAATTCCTATGGCTACACCTTC
>TRBJ1-2|.|TRBV6-5|13|once
CASSYASTLDYTF
TGTGCCAGCAGTTACGCCAGCACCCTAGACTACACCTTC
>TRBJ1-1|.|TRBV27|17|.
CASSSPLRTANNLGTFF
TGTGCCAGCAGTTCACCCCTCCGGACAGCGAACAACCTCGGTACTTTCTTT
>TRBJ2-7|.|TRBV2|15|.
CASSGGQGGIYEQYF
TGTGCCAGCAGCGGCGGACAGGGAGGGATTTACGAGCAGTACTTC
>TRBJ2-2|TRBD1|TRBV6-1|15|.
CASSEATGGTGELFF
TGTGCCAGCAGTGAAGCGACAGGGGGAACCGGGGAGCTGTTTTTT
>TRBJ2-5|.|TRBV15|14|.
CATSRTGQQETQYF
TGTGCCACCAGCAGAACCGGACAGCAAGAGACCCAGTACTTC
>TRBJ2-1|TRBD2|TRBV11-2|14|.
CASSLVRGRGEQFF
TGTGCCAGCAGCTTAGTGAGAGGGAGGGGTGAGCAGTTCTTC
>TRBJ1-4|.|TRBV9|15|.
CASSVDGTPGEKLFF
TGTGCCAGCAGCGTGGACGGGACACCCGGGGAAAAACTGTTTTTT
>TRBJ1-2|.|TRBV7-3|15|.
CASSLYNGFIGGYTF
TGTGCCAGCAGCTTATATAACGGTTTCATCGGTGGCTACACCTTC
>TRBJ1-6|.|TRBV6-4|14|.
CASRDTSYNSPLHF
TGTGCCAGCCGGGACACCTCCTATAATTCACCCCTCCACTTT
>TRBJ1-2|TRBD1|TRBV10-3|14|.
CAISVQGANYGYTF
TGTGCCATCAGTGTACAGGGGGCTAACTATGGCTACACCTTC
>TRBJ2-1|.|TRBV7-9|15|few
CASSPEGAGSVEQFF
TGTGCCAGCAGCCCTGAGGGGGCGGGGTCAGTAGAGCAGTTCTTC
>TRBJ2-3|.|TRBV11-2|15|.
CASSFLSRAADTQYF
TGTGCCAGCAGCTTTTTATCACGCGCCGCAGATACGCAGTATTTT
>TRBJ2-7|.|TRBV2|13|.
CASSVIGAYEQYF
TGTGCCAGCAGTGTTATCGGGGCCTACGAGCAGTACTTC
>TRBJ2-5|.|TRBV5-1|15|once
CASSFSGQYGETQYF
TGCGCCAGCAGCTTTTCTGGACAGTATGGGGAGACCCAGTACTTC
>TRBJ2-5|.|TRBV4-1|16|.
CASSPGPGLAQETQYF
TGCGCCAGCAGCCCGGGTCCGGGACTGGCACAAGAGACCCAGTACTTC
>TRBJ1-4|.|TRBV9|14|few
CASKPREGNEKLFF
TGTGCCAGCAAACCCAGGGAGGGGAATGAAAAACTGTTTTTT
>TRBJ2-5|.|TRBV27|14|.
CASSSLGLGETQYF
TGTGCCAGCAGTTCGCTAGGCCTTGGGGAGACCCAGTACTTC
>TRBJ2-3|.|TRBV18|12|.
CASSPNTDTQYF
TGTGCCAGCTCACCCAACACAGATACGCAGTATTTT
>TRBJ2-5|.|TRBV7-9|13|.
CASSFSGGETQYF
TGTGCCAGCAGCTTCAGCGGAGGGGAGACCCAGTACTTC
>TRBJ2-7|TRBD1|TRBV5-1|16|.
CASSSYPGTGIYEQYF
TGCGCCAGCAGCTCCTACCCCGGGACAGGAATATACGAGCAGTACTTC
>TRBJ2-6|.|TRBV7-3|17|.
CASSFRGGGSGANVLTF
TGTGCCAGCAGCTTTCGCGGAGGGGGCTCAGGGGCCAACGTCCTGACTTTC
>TRBJ1-1|TRBD1|TRBV11-3|15|.
CASSKGQGGSTEAFF
TGTGCCAGCAGCAAAGGACAGGGCGGATCCACTGAAGCTTTCTTT
>TRBJ1-1|TRBD1|TRBV27|15|.
CASSLVGQGDTEAFF
TGTGCCAGCAGTTTAGTAGGACAGGGTGACACTGAAGCTTTCTTT
>TRBJ2-5|TRBD2|TRBV9|16|.
CASSVGLAGTQETQYF
TGTGCCAGCAGCGTAGGACTAGCGGGGACCCAAGAGACCCAGTACTTC
>TRBJ1-2|.|TRBV5-1|16|.
CASSLASGRVYRGYTF
TGCGCCAGCAGCTTGGCCAGTGGCAGGGTGTATCGCGGCTACACCTTC
>TRBJ2-3|TRBD2|TRBV2|18|.
CASSEAWSSGDRTDTQYF
TGTGCCAGCAGTGAAGCTTGGTCTAGCGGGGATCGCACAGATACGCAGTATTTT
>TRBJ1-1|TRBD1|TRBV18|17|.
CASSPPWGQAVNTEAFF
TGTGCCAGCTCACCCCCATGGGGACAGGCAGTGAACACTGAAGCTTTCTTT
>TRBJ1-4|TRBD1|TRBV4-2|20|once
CASSQDNRRDRVTTNEKLFF
TGTGCCAGCAGCCAAGATAATAGGAGGGACAGGGTTACAACTAATGAAAAACTGTTTTTT
>TRBJ2-1|.|TRBV5-5|12|.
CASSAGLSEQFF
TGTGCCAGCAGCGCCGGACTTAGCGAGCAGTTCTTC
>TRBJ2-7|TRBD2|TRBV4-3|15|.
CASSQEGRGGYEQYF
TGCGCCAGCAGCCAAGAAGGGCGGGGGGGCTACGAGCAGTACTTC
>TRBJ1-2|TRBD1|TRBV6-5|14|once
CASKDRGPLYGYTF
TGTGCCAGCAAAGACAGGGGCCCCCTCTATGGCTACACCTTC